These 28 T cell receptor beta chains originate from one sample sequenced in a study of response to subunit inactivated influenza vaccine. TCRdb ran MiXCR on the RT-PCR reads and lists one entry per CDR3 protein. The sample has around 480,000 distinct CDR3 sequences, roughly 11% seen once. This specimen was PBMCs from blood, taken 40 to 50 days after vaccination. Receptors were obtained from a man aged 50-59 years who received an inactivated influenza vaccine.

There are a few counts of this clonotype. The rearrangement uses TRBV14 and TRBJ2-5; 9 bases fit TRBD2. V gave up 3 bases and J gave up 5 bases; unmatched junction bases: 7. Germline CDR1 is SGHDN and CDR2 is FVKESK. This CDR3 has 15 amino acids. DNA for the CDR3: TGTGCCAGCAGCCAGCCGGGACTAGCTTCCGAGACCCAGTACTTC. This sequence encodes CASSQPGLASETQYF.

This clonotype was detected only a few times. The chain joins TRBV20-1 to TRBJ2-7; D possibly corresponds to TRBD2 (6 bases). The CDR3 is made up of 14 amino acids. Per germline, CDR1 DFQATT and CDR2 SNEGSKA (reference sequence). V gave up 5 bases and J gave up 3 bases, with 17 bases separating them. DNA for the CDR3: TGCAGTGCTCCGTCTATAGCGGACGACTACGAGCAGTACTTC. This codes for CSAPSIADDYEQYF.

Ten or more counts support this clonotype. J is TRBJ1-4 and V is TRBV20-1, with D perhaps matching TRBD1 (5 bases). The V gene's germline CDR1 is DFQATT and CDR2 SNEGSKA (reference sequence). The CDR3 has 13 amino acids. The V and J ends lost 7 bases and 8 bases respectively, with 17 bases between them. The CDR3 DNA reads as TGCAGTGTGCCGGCCCCGGGGGGAGAAAAACTGTTTTTT. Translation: CSVPAPGGEKLFF.

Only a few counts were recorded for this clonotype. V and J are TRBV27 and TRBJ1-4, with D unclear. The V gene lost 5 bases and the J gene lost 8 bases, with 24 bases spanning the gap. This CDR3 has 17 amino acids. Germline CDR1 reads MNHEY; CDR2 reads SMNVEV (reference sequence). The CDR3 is CASSPTMAVVPTEKLFF. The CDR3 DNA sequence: TGTGCCAGCAGTCCCACAATGGCAGTGGTACCTACAGAAAAACTGTTTTTT. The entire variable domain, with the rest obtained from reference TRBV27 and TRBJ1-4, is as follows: EAQVTQNPRYLITVTGKKLTVTCSQNMNHEYMSWYRQDPGLGLRQIYYSMNVEVTDKGDVPEGYKVSRKEKRNFPLILESPSPNQTSLYFCASSPTMAVVPTEKLFFGSGTQLSVL.

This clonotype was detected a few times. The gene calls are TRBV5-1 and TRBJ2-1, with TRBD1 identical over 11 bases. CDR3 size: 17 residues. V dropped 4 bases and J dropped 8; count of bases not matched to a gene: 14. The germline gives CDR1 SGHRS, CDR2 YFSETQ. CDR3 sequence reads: CASSRWGAGQGADEQFF. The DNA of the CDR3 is TGCGCCAGCAGCCGCTGGGGGGCCGGACAGGGGGCAGATGAGCAGTTCTTC.

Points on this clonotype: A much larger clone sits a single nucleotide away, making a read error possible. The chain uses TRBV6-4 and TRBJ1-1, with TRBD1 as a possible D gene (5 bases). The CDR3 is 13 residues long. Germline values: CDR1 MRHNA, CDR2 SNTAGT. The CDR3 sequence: CASCETWGTEAFF. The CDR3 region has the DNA TGTGCCAGCTGTGAGACGTGGGGGACTGAAGCTTTCTTT.

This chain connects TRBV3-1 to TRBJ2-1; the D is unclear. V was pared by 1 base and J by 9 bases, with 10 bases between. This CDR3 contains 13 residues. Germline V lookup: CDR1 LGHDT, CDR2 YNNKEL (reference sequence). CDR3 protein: CASSQGQAAEQFF. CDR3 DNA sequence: TGTGCCAGCAGCCAAGGTCAAGCAGCTGAGCAGTTCTTC.

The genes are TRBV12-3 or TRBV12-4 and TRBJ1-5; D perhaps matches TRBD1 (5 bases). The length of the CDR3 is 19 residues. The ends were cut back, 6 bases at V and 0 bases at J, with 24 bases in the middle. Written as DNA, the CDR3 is TGTGCCAGCAGCCCCGGCGCGGGTTGGGGGAAAAATAGCAATCAGCCCCAGCATTTT. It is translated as CASSPGAGWGKNSNQPQHF.

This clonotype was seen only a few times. CDR3 bases: TGTGCCAGCAGCTTGGCCAGGGGGGGAGGTGGCTACACCTTC. This gives the protein CASSLARGGGGYTF. V is TRBV5-6 and J is TRBJ1-2; 7 bases agree with TRBD1. Germline loops: CDR1 SGHDT, CDR2 YYEEEE. The CDR3 has 14 amino acids. Trimming removed 0 bases from V and 7 bases from J; junction bases left unmatched: 6.

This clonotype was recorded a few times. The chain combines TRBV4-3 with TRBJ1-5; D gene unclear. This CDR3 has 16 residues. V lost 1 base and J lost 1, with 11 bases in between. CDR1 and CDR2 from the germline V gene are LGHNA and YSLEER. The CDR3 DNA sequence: TGCGCCAGCAGCCAAGGGCTTTACGGGAGCAATCAGCCCCAGCATTTT. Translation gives CASSQGLYGSNQPQHF.

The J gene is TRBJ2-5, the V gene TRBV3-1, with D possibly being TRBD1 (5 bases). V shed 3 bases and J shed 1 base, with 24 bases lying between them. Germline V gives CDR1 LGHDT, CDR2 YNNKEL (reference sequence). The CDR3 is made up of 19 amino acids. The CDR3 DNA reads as TGTGCCAGCAGCCAGATGTTCAGGGCCCCCACCCCCTTCCAAGAGACCCAGTACTTC. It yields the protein CASSQMFRAPTPFQETQYF.

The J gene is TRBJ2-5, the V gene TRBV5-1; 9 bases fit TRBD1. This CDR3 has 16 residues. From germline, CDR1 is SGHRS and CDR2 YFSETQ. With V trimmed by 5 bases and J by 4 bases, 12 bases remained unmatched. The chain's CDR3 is CASSPPGTGRVETQYF. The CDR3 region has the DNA TGCGCCAGCAGTCCACCCGGGACAGGGAGAGTAGAGACCCAGTACTTC.

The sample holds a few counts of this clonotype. The CDR3 coding sequence is TGTGCCAGCAGTTACTTCTATCGGGGGAGCAATCAGCCCCAGCATTTT. Its protein is CASSYFYRGSNQPQHF. The chain has TRBV6-2 or TRBV6-3 and TRBJ1-5, with D possibly matching TRBD1 (5 bases). This CDR3 region has 16 residues. Trimming cost V 1 base and J 1 base, with 11 bases left between them. Germline V gene data show CDR1 as MNHEY and CDR2 as SVGEGT.

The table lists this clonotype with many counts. DNA of the CDR3: TGTGCCAGCAGCCAAGGATGGGACAGAGCCTACGAGCAGTACTTC. Encoded protein: CASSQGWDRAYEQYF. V usage is TRBV4-2 and J usage is TRBJ2-7; the match to TRBD1 covers 7 bases. The CDR3 extends over 15 amino acids. The V gene end was trimmed by 1 base and the J gene end by 2 bases; junction bases not matched to a gene: 5. Germline assignment: CDR1 LGHNA and CDR2 YNFKEQ.

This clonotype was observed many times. CDR3 in amino acids: CSVGGSSGKRAGELFF. CDR3 nucleotides: TGCAGCGTTGGAGGGTCTAGCGGGAAAAGGGCCGGGGAGCTGTTTTTT. V gene TRBV29-1 combines with J gene TRBJ2-2; TRBD2 agrees at 9 bases. J was trimmed by 6 bases and V by 4 bases; bases with no gene match: 12. The CDR3 length is 16 residues. The germline V gene encodes CDR1 SQVTM and CDR2 ANQGSEA.

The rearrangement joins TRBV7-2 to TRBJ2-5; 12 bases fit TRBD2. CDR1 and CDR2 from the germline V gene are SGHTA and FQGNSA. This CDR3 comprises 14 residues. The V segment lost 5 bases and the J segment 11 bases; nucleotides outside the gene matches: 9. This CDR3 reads CASSPLAGGLLQYF. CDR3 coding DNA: TGTGCCAGCAGCCCCCTAGCGGGGGGGCTCTTACAGTACTTC.

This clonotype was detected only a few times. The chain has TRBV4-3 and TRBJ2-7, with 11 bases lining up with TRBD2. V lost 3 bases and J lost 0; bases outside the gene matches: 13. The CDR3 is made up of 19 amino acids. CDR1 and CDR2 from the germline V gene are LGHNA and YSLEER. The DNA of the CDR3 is TGCGCCAGCAGCCATAAGACAGGGGATACTAGCGGGAGCTCCTACGAGCAGTACTTC. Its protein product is CASSHKTGDTSGSSYEQYF.

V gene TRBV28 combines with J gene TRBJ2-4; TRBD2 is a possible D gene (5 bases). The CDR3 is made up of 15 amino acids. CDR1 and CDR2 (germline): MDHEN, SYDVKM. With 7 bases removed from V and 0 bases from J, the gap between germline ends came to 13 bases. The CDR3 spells CASTQRAPAKNIQYF. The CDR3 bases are TGTGCCAGCACCCAGAGGGCGCCAGCCAAAAACATTCAGTACTTC.

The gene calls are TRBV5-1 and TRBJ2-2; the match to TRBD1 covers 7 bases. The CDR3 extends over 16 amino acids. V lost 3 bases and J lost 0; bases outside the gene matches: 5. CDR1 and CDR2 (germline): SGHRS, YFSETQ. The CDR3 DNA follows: TGCGCCAGCAGCTGGTCCGGGACAGCGAACACCGGGGAGCTGTTTTTT. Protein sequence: CASSWSGTANTGELFF.

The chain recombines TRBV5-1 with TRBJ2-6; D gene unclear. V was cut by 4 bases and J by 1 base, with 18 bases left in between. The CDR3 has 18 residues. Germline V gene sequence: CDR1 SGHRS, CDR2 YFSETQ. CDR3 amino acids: CASSNAPDRVSGANVLTF. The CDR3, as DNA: TGCGCCAGCAGCAACGCCCCCGACCGGGTTTCTGGGGCCAACGTCCTGACTTTC.

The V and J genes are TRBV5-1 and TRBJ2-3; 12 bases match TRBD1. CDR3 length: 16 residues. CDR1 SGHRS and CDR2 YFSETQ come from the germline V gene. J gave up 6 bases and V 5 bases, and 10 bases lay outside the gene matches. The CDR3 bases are TGCGCCAGCAGATGGGGGACAGGGGGCAATTACGATACGCAGTATTTT. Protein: CASRWGTGGNYDTQYF.

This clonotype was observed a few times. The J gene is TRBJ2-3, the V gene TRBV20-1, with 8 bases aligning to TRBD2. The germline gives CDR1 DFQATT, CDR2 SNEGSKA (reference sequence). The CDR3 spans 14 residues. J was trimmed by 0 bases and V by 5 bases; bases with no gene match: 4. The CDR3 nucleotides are TGCAGTGCTTCGACTAGCGCGAGCACAGATACGCAGTATTTT. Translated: CSASTSASTDTQYF.

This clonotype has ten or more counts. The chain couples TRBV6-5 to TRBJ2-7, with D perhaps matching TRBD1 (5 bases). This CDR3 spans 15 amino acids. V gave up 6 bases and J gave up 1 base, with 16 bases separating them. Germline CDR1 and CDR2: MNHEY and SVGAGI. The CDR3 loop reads CASRLGQTPSYEQYF. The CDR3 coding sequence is TGTGCCAGCAGATTAGGACAAACCCCTTCCTACGAGCAGTACTTC.

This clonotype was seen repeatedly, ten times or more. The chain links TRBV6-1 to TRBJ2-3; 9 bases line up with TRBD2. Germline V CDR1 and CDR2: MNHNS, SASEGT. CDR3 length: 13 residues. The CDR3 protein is CVSASGGTDTQYF. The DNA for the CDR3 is TGTGTCTCGGCTAGCGGGGGCACAGATACGCAGTATTTT.

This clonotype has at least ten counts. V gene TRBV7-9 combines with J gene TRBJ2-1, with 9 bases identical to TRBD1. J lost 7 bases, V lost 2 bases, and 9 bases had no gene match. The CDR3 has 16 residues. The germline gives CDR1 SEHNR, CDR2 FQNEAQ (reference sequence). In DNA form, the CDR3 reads TGTGCCAGCAGCTTACCACTGGACAGGGGATTGAATGAGCAGTTCTTC. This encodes CASSLPLDRGLNEQFF.

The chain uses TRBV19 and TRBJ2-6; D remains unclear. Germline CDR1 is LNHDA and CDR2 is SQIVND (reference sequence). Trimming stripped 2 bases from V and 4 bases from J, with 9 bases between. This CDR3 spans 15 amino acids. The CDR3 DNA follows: TGTGCCAGTAGTATAAAGGGTACCGGGGCCAACGTCCTGACTTTC. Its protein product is CASSIKGTGANVLTF.

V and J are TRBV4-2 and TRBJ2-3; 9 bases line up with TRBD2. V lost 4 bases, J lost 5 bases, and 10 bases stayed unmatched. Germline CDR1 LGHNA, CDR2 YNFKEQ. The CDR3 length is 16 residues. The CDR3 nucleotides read TGTGCCAGCAGCCCCGTCTCGCGGGGGGGCTTAGATACGCAGTATTTT. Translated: CASSPVSRGGLDTQYF.

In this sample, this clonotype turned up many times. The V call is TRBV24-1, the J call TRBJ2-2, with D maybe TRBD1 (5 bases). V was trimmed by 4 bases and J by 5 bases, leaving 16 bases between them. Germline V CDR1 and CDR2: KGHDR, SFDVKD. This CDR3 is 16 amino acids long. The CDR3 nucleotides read TGTGCCACCAGTGACCCTGGACACCATGAAACCGGGGAGCTGTTTTTT. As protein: CATSDPGHHETGELFF.